In this sample, the clone carrying this TCR beta chain turned up a few times. Its antigen is as yet unknown. The source of the sample is a study of post-analysis software for immune sequencing data. The study's findings and limits: Controls had lower frequencies than patients of roughly five TRBV segments, which included TRBV5-6, TRBV5-1 and TRBV20-1. Normalized Chao1 diversity in multiple sclerosis patients fell significantly below that of controls.

Tagging with unique molecular identifiers was a feature of the TCR beta cDNA libraries. There were about 0.85 to 11 million T cells, and about half a million cDNA molecules came from them. TCRdb reanalysed the PCR reads using MiXCR and keeps one entry per CDR3 protein. The data show about 460,000 distinct CDR3 sequences, with roughly 46% seen just once and 9.5% to 13% held by the top ten. CDR3 length: 12 residues. V lost 5 bases to trimming and J lost 2 bases, with 10 bases between them. The germline gives CDR1 SQVTM, CDR2 ANQGSEA. Sequencing was performed on blood. This sequence was found in a girl aged 5-17 years with multiple sclerosis. The gene calls are TRBV29-1 and TRBJ2-7; possibly TRBD1 for D (5 bases). CDR3 residues: CSVSDSPYEQYF. CDR3 sequence (DNA): TGCAGCGTTAGTGACAGTCCCTACGAGCAGTACTTC.